The 19 T cell receptor beta chains below come from one sample, sequenced in a study of CD8 T cells in ankylosing spondylitis listed by TCRdb under 2017. Library preparation employed 5' RACE. The instrument given in TCRdb is Illumina HiSeq 2500. TCRdb's own reprocessing of the public reads used fastp at Q25 and MiXCR and kept productive beta chains. Duplicate CDR3 protein sequences are folded into a single record with the most common DNA and genes. For this sample the table gives about 310,000 distinct CDR3 sequences, of which under 25% were detected only once. The ten largest account for about 3.7% of the sample. The sequenced sample consisted of blood, either unsorted or a sorted T cell fraction (not recorded which). The receptor source for this set is a female donor with ankylosing spondylitis or in good health (not recorded which).

This clonotype was detected many times. The chain recombines TRBV6-5 with TRBJ2-3; 8 bases map to TRBD2. The V gene end was trimmed by 3 bases and the J gene end by 2 bases; junction bases not matched to a gene: 4. CDR3 length: 15 residues. Germline V CDR1 and CDR2: MNHEY, SVGAGI. The CDR3 DNA sequence: TGTGCCAGCAGTTATGGGGGACTAGTCACAGATACGCAGTATTTT. Translation gives CASSYGGLVTDTQYF.

This clonotype was seen only once. The rearrangement links TRBV2 to TRBJ2-7; TRBD2 matches 7 bases. Germline assignment: CDR1 SNHLY and CDR2 FYNNEI. J was trimmed by 4 bases and V by 6 bases; bases with no gene match: 15. The CDR3 runs to 16 residues. The CDR3 sequence is CASRASRPSGDYEQYF. CDR3 nucleotides: TGTGCCAGCAGGGCGTCTCGGCCTAGCGGCGATTACGAGCAGTACTTC.

The chain joins TRBV5-1 to TRBJ2-7; tentatively, D is TRBD1 (6 bases). CDR1 is SGHRS and CDR2 is YFSETQ in the germline V gene. The CDR3 sequence is 16 residues long. Trimming shortened V by 4 bases and J by 7 bases, and 24 bases separated the two germline ends. The CDR3 loop reads CASSPFRQVLLKEQYF. The CDR3 DNA reads as TGCGCCAGCAGCCCCTTCCGACAGGTCCTTCTAAAGGAGCAGTACTTC.

This clonotype appeared a few times. The CDR3 sequence: CAWSVGGANEKLFF. The CDR3 DNA follows: TGTGCCTGGAGTGTAGGCGGGGCGAATGAAAAACTGTTTTTT. The chain has TRBV30 and TRBJ1-4; D perhaps matches TRBD1 (5 bases). The length of the CDR3 is 14 residues. The V end was cut by 0 bases, the J end by 5 bases, with 10 bases between. Germline CDR1 is GTSNPN and CDR2 is SVGIG (reference sequence).

In the case of this clonotype: A clone one base away is much larger, so this may be a read error. The gene calls are TRBV5-4 and TRBJ2-7; the match to TRBD1 covers 7 bases. Germline V CDR1 and CDR2: SGHNT, YYREEE (reference sequence). The junction had 3 bases not matched to a gene; V was cut back by 4 bases and J by 5 bases. The CDR3 length is 12 residues. The CDR3 DNA follows: TGTGCCAGCAGCCGACAGGGCCACGAGCAGTACTTC. It is translated as CASSRQGHEQYF.

The chain couples TRBV9 to TRBJ2-3; perhaps TRBD1 as D (5 bases). This CDR3 has 14 residues. V dropped 0 bases and J dropped 5 bases, with 10 bases sitting between them. Germline values: CDR1 SGDLS, CDR2 YYNGEE. CDR3 sequence reads: CASSVGGALDTQYF. CDR3 sequence (DNA): TGTGCCAGCAGCGTAGGGGGCGCATTAGATACGCAGTATTTT. Full variable domain (missing parts from reference TRBV9 and TRBJ2-3): DSGVTQTPKHLITATGQRVTLRCSPRSGDLSVYWYQQSLDQGLQFLIQYYNGEERAKGNILERFSAQQFPDLHSELNLSSLELGDSALYFCASSVGGALDTQYFGPGTRLTVL.

The gene calls are TRBV10-3 and TRBJ2-3; either TRBD1 or TRBD2 may supply D (6 bases each). The germline CDR1 and CDR2 sequences are ENHRY and SYGVKD. Trimming took off 10 bases at V and 6 bases at J, with 11 bases between the two ends. The CDR3 consists of 11 residues. CDR3 bases: TGTGCCAGCGGGGACATGGATACGCAGTATTTT. Translation gives CASGDMDTQYF.

This clonotype has at least ten counts. The chain is built from TRBV7-2 and TRBJ1-1, with TRBD1 identical over 8 bases. V lost 6 bases to trimming and J lost 3 bases; unmatched junction nucleotides: 3. Germline lookup yields CDR1 SGHTA and CDR2 FQGNSA. The CDR3 totals 13 residues. CDR3 nucleotide sequence: TGTGCCAGCAGTCTGGACAGGGACACTGAAGCTTTCTTT. This gives the protein CASSLDRDTEAFF.

This clonotype was detected ten times or more. The chain is built from TRBV6-5 and TRBJ2-7; D possibly corresponds to TRBD2 (6 bases). The CDR3 loop spans 15 amino acids. Trimming stripped 2 bases from V and 0 bases from J, with 11 bases between. From germline, CDR1 is MNHEY and CDR2 SVGAGI. DNA of the CDR3: TGTGCCAGCAGTTACACCCCTAGCGCCTCCTACGAGCAGTACTTC. Amino acids: CASSYTPSASYEQYF.

The gene calls are TRBV6-2 or TRBV6-3 and TRBJ2-7; the match to TRBD2 covers 10 bases. CDR3 size: 16 residues. J was trimmed by 4 bases and V by 5 bases; bases with no gene match: 11. Germline V lookup: CDR1 MNHEY, CDR2 SVGEGT. The CDR3 region has the DNA TGTGCCAGCAGTCGGATCCCGGGACTAGCGACATACGAGCAGTACTTC. Translation: CASSRIPGLATYEQYF.

The chain has TRBV6-1 and TRBJ2-7; TRBD2 aligns across 11 bases. The germline V gene has CDR1 MNHNS and CDR2 SASEGT. V shed 7 bases and J 6 bases; nucleotides not matched to a gene: 5. This CDR3 contains 13 residues. CDR3 bases: TGTGCCAGCAACCAAGGACTAGCGGGCGAGCAGTACTTC. Its translation: CASNQGLAGEQYF.

With regard to this clonotype: One end of the junction is discordant with germline, which a read error may explain. The J gene is TRBJ2-4, the V gene TRBV12-3 or TRBV12-4, with D maybe TRBD2 (5 bases). This CDR3 is 12 amino acids long. DNA of the CDR3: TGTGCCAGCAGCACCTCCGGGAACATTCTGTACTTC. This gives the protein CASSTSGNILYF.

In this sample, this clonotype turned up many times. The chain combines TRBV20-1 with TRBJ2-5, with a weak D call TRBD2 (6 bases). V was cut by 6 bases and J by 2 bases, with 10 bases left in between. The CDR3 consists of 12 residues. Germline V gives CDR1 DFQATT, CDR2 SNEGSKA (reference sequence). CDR3 sequence: CSARLVQETQYF. The CDR3 bases are TGCAGTGCGAGACTAGTACAAGAGACCCAGTACTTC.

V and J are TRBV10-3 and TRBJ2-5; D is perhaps TRBD2 (6 bases). Per the germline V gene, CDR1 is ENHRY and CDR2 is SYGVKD. With 4 bases removed from V and 5 bases from J, the gap between germline ends came to 8 bases. The CDR3 is 12 residues long. CDR3 sequence (DNA): TGTGCCATCAGTGCCGGAGGGGAGACCCAGTACTTC. This gives the protein CAISAGGETQYF.

This clonotype was counted between two and nine times. This chain links TRBV12-3 or TRBV12-4 with TRBJ2-3, with 11 bases fitting TRBD2. Trimming at V came to 7 bases and at J to 4 bases, leaving 7 bases not matched to a gene. The CDR3 consists of 15 residues. DNA of the CDR3: TGTGCCAGCACTCTAGCGGGAGGTCGGTCAGATACGCAGTATTTT. It specifies CASTLAGGRSDTQYF.

This clonotype was counted many times. The J gene is TRBJ2-7, the V gene TRBV20-1; D ambiguous. Trimming shortened V by 2 bases and J by 0 bases, and 5 bases separated the two germline ends. The CDR3 length is 12 residues. The germline V gene encodes CDR1 DFQATT and CDR2 SNEGSKA (reference sequence). DNA of the CDR3: TGCAGTGCTAGACAGAGCTCCTACGAGCAGTACTTC. Translated, it gives CSARQSSYEQYF.

This clonotype was found a few times. This chain joins TRBV7-9 and TRBJ2-1, with 8 bases aligning to TRBD2. The CDR3 consists of 15 residues. J was trimmed by 1 base and V by 10 bases; bases with no gene match: 9. Germline V lookup: CDR1 SEHNR, CDR2 FQNEAQ (reference sequence). The DNA of the CDR3 is TGTGCCATCCGGAGACGGGAGGGATCCTACAATGAGCAGTTCTTC. This sequence encodes CAIRRREGSYNEQFF.

The chain couples TRBV19 to TRBJ1-1; D is perhaps TRBD1 (6 bases). The CDR3 is 14 residues long. The ends were cut back, 4 bases at V and 6 bases at J, with 15 bases in the middle. The germline V gene has CDR1 LNHDA and CDR2 SQIVND (reference sequence). Here the CDR3 reads CASSKGGGSAEAFF. CDR3 nucleotides: TGTGCCAGTAGTAAAGGGGGGGGTTCGGCTGAAGCTTTCTTT.

The chain combines TRBV25-1 with TRBJ1-2, with D possibly matching TRBD1 (5 bases). The CDR3 consists of 14 residues. The germline V gene encodes CDR1 MGHDK and CDR2 SYGVNS. Trimming stripped 2 bases from V and 3 bases from J, with 10 bases between. The CDR3 bases are TGTGCCAGCAGTGAACCGGGACTCGACTATGGCTACACCTTC. This translates into CASSEPGLDYGYTF.